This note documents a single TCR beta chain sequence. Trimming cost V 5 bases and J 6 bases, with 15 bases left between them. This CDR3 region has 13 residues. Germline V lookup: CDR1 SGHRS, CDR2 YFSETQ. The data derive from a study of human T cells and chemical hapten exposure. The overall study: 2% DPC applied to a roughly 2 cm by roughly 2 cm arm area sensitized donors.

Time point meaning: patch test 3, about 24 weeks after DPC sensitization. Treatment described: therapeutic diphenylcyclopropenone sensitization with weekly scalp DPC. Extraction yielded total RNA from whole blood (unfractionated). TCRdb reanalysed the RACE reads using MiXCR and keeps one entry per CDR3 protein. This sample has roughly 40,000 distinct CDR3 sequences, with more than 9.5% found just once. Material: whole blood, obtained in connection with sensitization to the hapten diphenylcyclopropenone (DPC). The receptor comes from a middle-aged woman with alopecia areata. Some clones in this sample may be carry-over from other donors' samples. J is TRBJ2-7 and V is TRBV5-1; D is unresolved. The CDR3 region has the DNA TGCGCCAGCAGATCGGTCCTCTCATCCGAGCAGTACTTC. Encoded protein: CASRSVLSSEQYF. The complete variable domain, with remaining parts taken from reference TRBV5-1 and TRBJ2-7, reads KAGVTQTPRYLIKTRGQQVTLSCSPISGHRSVSWYQQTPGQGLQFLFEYFSETQRNKGNFPGRFSGRQFSNSRSEMNVSTLELGDSALYLCASRSVLSSEQYFGPGTRLTVT.